This TCR beta chain comes out of a study of T cell changes during pregnancy in multiple sclerosis. Sequencing was performed with immunoSEQ multiplex PCR; in TCRdb, only in-frame clones are kept and a portion is missing. The sample comprises roughly 55,000 clones, 92% of which are singletons, and more than 0.15% rests with the top ten. The CDR3 has 16 amino acids. J lost 3 bases, V lost 0 bases, and 7 bases had no gene match. Germline assignment: CDR1 MNHEY and CDR2 SVGAGI. This chain links TRBV6-5 with TRBJ1-2; 7 bases agree with TRBD1. The origin of this receptor is a female donor in good health, enrolled as a control in a pregnancy study. Sequenced here: CD4+ T cells from peripheral blood mononuclear cells, sampled after pregnancy. The CDR3 DNA is TGTGCCAGCAGTTACTCGGGGACAGCCTTCGACTATGGCTACACCTTC. Its translation is CASSYSGTAFDYGYTF.